These T cell receptor beta chains were read from a single sample in a study of T cells expressing NK-cell markers. No DNA is given; TCRdb re-called the 5' RACE reads and lists each CDR3 protein once. In total, the table holds 400,000 to 550,000 distinct CDR3 sequences. The material sequenced was blood T cells: a sorted CD56 or NKG2C T cell subset, CD4+ or CD8+ T cells, or bulk PBMC T cells (not recorded which). The origin of the receptors is a woman aged 18 to 75 in good health. Both conserved end residues are part of each CDR3.

CDR3: CATSREGTQYF
J: TRBJ2-3
V: TRBV15

CDR3: CASSLSGPLSYEQYF
J: TRBJ2-7
V: TRBV27

CDR3: CASSPLSGRQETQYF
J: TRBJ2-5
V: TRBV6-2/TRBV6-3

CDR3: CSVRAPNEKLFF
J: TRBJ1-4
V: TRBV20-1

CDR3: CASSTAAGTPSYNEQFF
J: TRBJ2-1
V: TRBV5-1

CDR3: CASKALLGTEAFF
J: TRBJ1-1
V: TRBV6-6

CDR3: CASSLVVGLAEQFF
J: TRBJ2-1
V: TRBV11-2

CDR3: CASSLILGNTEAFF
J: TRBJ1-1
V: TRBV7-2

CDR3: CSVEDRDRAYEQYF
J: TRBJ2-7
V: TRBV29-1

CDR3: CASSLGRQGSYGYTF
J: TRBJ1-2
V: TRBV12-3/TRBV12-4

CDR3: CASSPPSRGGSYGYTF
J: TRBJ1-2
V: TRBV14

CDR3: CASSYPTSTDTQYF
J: TRBJ2-3
V: TRBV5-6

CDR3: CASTVAGGPNEQFF
J: TRBJ2-1
V: TRBV6-2/TRBV6-3

CDR3: CASRGGDRQETQYF
J: TRBJ2-5
V: TRBV12-3/TRBV12-4

CDR3: CSASQANYGYTF
J: TRBJ1-2
V: TRBV20-1

CDR3: CASSQRGTKNIQYF
J: TRBJ2-4
V: TRBV7-2

CDR3: CASSQEGRSDTEAFF
J: TRBJ1-1
V: TRBV4-2

CDR3: CSAADRGGSPLHF
J: TRBJ1-6
V: TRBV20-1

CDR3: CASSVREQGPDTQYF
J: TRBJ2-3
V: TRBV7-9

CDR3: CASSFGTGIFNTEAFF
J: TRBJ1-1
V: TRBV12-3/TRBV12-4

CDR3: CASSSPLGGKENPSDIQYF
J: TRBJ2-4
V: TRBV11-1

CDR3: CASNQGSSTEAFF
J: TRBJ1-1
V: TRBV6-1

CDR3: CASSSGLAGGYEQFF
J: TRBJ2-1
V: TRBV6-5

CDR3: CASSQDYGTGGAEQYF
J: TRBJ2-7
V: TRBV3-1

CDR3: CSASPGANVLTF
J: TRBJ2-6
V: TRBV20-1

CDR3: CASRLASGRADTQYF
J: TRBJ2-3
V: TRBV19

CDR3: CAWRALRGGPREQFF
J: TRBJ2-1
V: TRBV30

CDR3: CSVDDPTSGFYEQYF
J: TRBJ2-7
V: TRBV29-1

CDR3: CSYPGVGNTQYF
J: TRBJ2-3
V: TRBV20-1

CDR3: CASSVAYGLEDTQYF
J: TRBJ2-3
V: TRBV9

CDR3: CASSVAGDTQYF
J: TRBJ2-3
V: TRBV9

CDR3: CASSRNYEQYF
J: TRBJ2-7
V: TRBV5-1

CDR3: CASSDPTNTGSHNEQFF
J: TRBJ2-1
V: TRBV10-1

CDR3: CASSLLLAGGTDTQYF
J: TRBJ2-3
V: TRBV7-9

CDR3: CSVEVSGYNEQFF
J: TRBJ2-1
V: TRBV29-1

CDR3: CSALPTGQGDYEQYF
J: TRBJ2-7
V: TRBV20-1

CDR3: CSAQGPMNTEAFF
J: TRBJ1-1
V: TRBV20-1

CDR3: CASSQDKGTDTQYF
J: TRBJ2-3
V: TRBV4-3

CDR3: CASSRGLAGDVSIQYF
J: TRBJ2-4
V: TRBV7-8

CDR3: CASSQKAGLNYNEQFF
J: TRBJ2-1
V: TRBV3-1

CDR3: CASSYSRANTGELFF
J: TRBJ2-2
V: TRBV6-5

CDR3: CSARWEGRVDIQYF
J: TRBJ2-4
V: TRBV20-1

CDR3: CASSRPSGSPNYNEQFF
J: TRBJ2-1
V: TRBV4-2

CDR3: CSARDPNGKSYEQYF
J: TRBJ2-7
V: TRBV20-1

CDR3: CAWDRVGTGELFF
J: TRBJ2-2
V: TRBV30

CDR3: CASSPGQAGDTQYF
J: TRBJ2-3
V: TRBV7-2

CDR3: CAISESGQGDQPQHF
J: TRBJ1-5
V: TRBV10-3

CDR3: CASSLGGPASGELFF
J: TRBJ2-2
V: TRBV11-2

CDR3: CASRGSGSGHNEQFF
J: TRBJ2-1
V: TRBV5-6

CDR3: CASNPTWASGANEQFF
J: TRBJ2-1
V: TRBV6-2/TRBV6-3